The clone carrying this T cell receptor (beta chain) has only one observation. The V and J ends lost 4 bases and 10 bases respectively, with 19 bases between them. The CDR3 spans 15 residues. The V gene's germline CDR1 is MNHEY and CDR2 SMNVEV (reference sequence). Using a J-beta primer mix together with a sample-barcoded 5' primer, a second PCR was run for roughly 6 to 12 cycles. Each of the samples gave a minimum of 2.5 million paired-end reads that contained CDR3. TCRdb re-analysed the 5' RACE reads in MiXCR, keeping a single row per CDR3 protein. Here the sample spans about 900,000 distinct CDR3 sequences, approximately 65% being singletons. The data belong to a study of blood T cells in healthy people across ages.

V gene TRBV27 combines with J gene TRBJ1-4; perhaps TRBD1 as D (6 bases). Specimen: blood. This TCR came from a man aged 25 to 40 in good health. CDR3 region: CASSSNRVGSGKLFF. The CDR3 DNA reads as TGTGCCAGCAGTTCCAACAGGGTAGGGAGCGGAAAACTGTTTTTT. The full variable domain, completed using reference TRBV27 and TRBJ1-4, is EAQVTQNPRYLITVTGKKLTVTCSQNMNHEYMSWYRQDPGLGLRQIYYSMNVEVTDKGDVPEGYKVSRKEKRNFPLILESPSPNQTSLYFCASSSNRVGSGKLFFGSGTQLSVL.